The entry that follows covers one T cell receptor beta chain sequence. Its antigen remains unidentified. Healthy Caucasians, and only they, were the donors. The data are from a study of identical twins. Trimming took off 3 bases at V and 10 bases at J, with 12 bases between the two ends. The CDR3 has 13 amino acids. Germline CDR1 and CDR2: SNHLY and FYNNEI. It was template switching that added a universal primer site, and there were unique molecular identifiers on the cDNA. TCRdb itself ran the 5' RACE reads through MiXCR, one entry per CDR3 protein. The repertoire consists of about 890,000 distinct CDR3 sequences, with approximately 13% occurring once and the leading ten covering about 1.5%. Points from the study as a whole: Abundant beta clonotypes from cord blood had fewer insertions, unlike memory repertoires, which showed none.

The same specimen was also included in a second study, on yellow fever vaccine responses in identical twins.

The sequencing sample was made of PBMCs. The chain carries TRBV2 and TRBJ1-4; TRBD1 is a possible D gene (5 bases). The source is a woman aged 18-35 years in good health. CDR3 amino acids: CASSDRAFGKLFF. CDR3 nucleotides: TGTGCCAGCAGTGACAGGGCCTTCGGAAAACTGTTTTTT.